This record concerns one T cell receptor (beta chain) sequence. Its antigen is undetermined. Produced via immunoSEQ multiplex PCR; TCRdb's table is partial and in-frame only. The sample has 25,000 to 40,000 clones; about 87% are singletons. This sample was taken from a study of chemoradiotherapy in HPV16-positive cancers. Broader study findings: During treatment, candidate HPV-specific clones and E7-related motifs expanded in tumor.

Looked up from germline, CDR1 is LGHNA and CDR2 is YNFKEQ. The CDR3 covers 16 residues. J lost 6 bases, V lost 2 bases, and 7 bases had no gene match. The sample consisted of blood, taken from a patient who underwent chemoradiotherapy. V is TRBV4-2 and J is TRBJ2-1; TRBD2 aligns across 10 bases. This receptor was taken from a human donor with HPV-associated anogenital cancer. CDR3 bases: TGTGCCAGCAGCCAACTAAGGGCTAGCGGGAGCAATGAGCAGTTCTTC. This sequence encodes CASSQLRASGSNEQFF.